This TCR beta chain was profiled in a study of blood T cell repertoires in COVID-19. Using immunoSEQ multiplex PCR, the repertoire was profiled, and TCRdb retains in-frame clones only, with some absent. Counted here are approximately 390,000 clones, 90% occurring once; the ten biggest clones make up 5% to 8.5%. The CDR3 length is 14 residues. Losses at the gene ends were 7 bases for V and 5 bases for J; bases not matched to a gene: 8. Looked up from germline, CDR1 is LNHDA and CDR2 is SQIVND (reference sequence). The chain couples TRBV19 to TRBJ2-1; 7 bases align to TRBD2. The specimen sequenced was peripheral blood. This TCR was sampled from a man aged 18 to 29 with active or convalescent COVID-19. CDR3 loop: CASTGGSWDNEQFF. The CDR3 DNA reads as TGTGCCAGTACTGGCGGGAGTTGGGACAATGAGCAGTTCTTC.